Listed below are T cell receptor beta chains from one sample, sequenced in a study of T-cell memory formation after mild COVID-19. TCRdb reanalysed the 5' RACE reads using MiXCR and keeps one entry per CDR3 protein. The sample lists 380,000 or so distinct CDR3 sequences; about 13% were seen once. Sequenced input: PBMCs or a T cell subset sorted from them (not recorded which). These receptors were obtained from a man between 18 and 29 years old who had mild COVID-19 (a few samples of this study predate the infection). Cell type and time point are not known. The CDR3 runs from the conserved cysteine through the conserved F or W. The D gene is left open where the match is weak. Size is stated for part of the rows, as once, few or many counts, or as a class when the clone is expanded.

v_call: TRBV7-2
d_call: TRBD2
clone_size: NA
j_call: TRBJ2-5
cdr3_aa: CASSLARTSGGGYQETQYF
cdr3_nt: TGTGCCAGCAGCTTAGCTCGGACTAGCGGGGGAGGGTACCAAGAGACCCAGTACTTC

v_call: TRBV4-2
d_call: TRBD2
clone_size: NA
j_call: TRBJ2-5
cdr3_aa: CASSQGGTSGGQETQYF
cdr3_nt: TGTGCCAGCAGCCAAGGAGGAACTAGCGGGGGGCAAGAGACCCAGTACTTC

v_call: TRBV19
d_call: NA
clone_size: few
j_call: TRBJ2-5
cdr3_aa: CASRSRGQETQYF
cdr3_nt: TGTGCCAGCAGGAGCAGGGGCCAAGAGACCCAGTACTTC

v_call: TRBV18
d_call: TRBD1
clone_size: NA
j_call: TRBJ1-2
cdr3_aa: CASSRDRINYGYTF
cdr3_nt: TGTGCCAGCTCCCGGGACAGAATTAACTATGGCTACACCTTC

v_call: TRBV7-8
d_call: TRBD1
clone_size: NA
j_call: TRBJ2-5
cdr3_aa: CASSRIKNRGQETQYF
cdr3_nt: TGTGCCAGCAGCCGAATTAAGAACAGGGGGCAGGAGACCCAGTACTTC

v_call: TRBV5-1
d_call: NA
clone_size: few
j_call: TRBJ1-2
cdr3_aa: CASSLGEANYGYTF
cdr3_nt: TGCGCCAGCAGCTTGGGGGAAGCTAACTATGGCTACACCTTC

v_call: TRBV5-1
d_call: NA
clone_size: many
j_call: TRBJ2-3
cdr3_aa: CASSLGDGRTDTQYF
cdr3_nt: TGCGCCAGCAGCCTGGGGGACGGACGGACAGATACGCAGTATTTT

v_call: TRBV6-1
d_call: NA
clone_size: few
j_call: TRBJ2-5
cdr3_aa: CASRSRTAGGSRETQYF
cdr3_nt: TGTGCCAGCAGGAGCCGGACCGCCGGGGGATCACGAGAGACCCAGTACTTC

v_call: TRBV5-1
d_call: NA
clone_size: few
j_call: TRBJ1-6
cdr3_aa: CASSSDSSMSSNSPLHF
cdr3_nt: TGCGCCAGCAGCTCAGACAGCTCTATGTCCTCTAATTCACCCCTCCACTTT

v_call: TRBV30
d_call: NA
clone_size: few
j_call: TRBJ1-5
cdr3_aa: CAWSVSDQPQHF
cdr3_nt: TGTGCCTGGAGTGTGAGCGATCAGCCCCAGCATTTT

v_call: TRBV29-1
d_call: NA
clone_size: once
j_call: TRBJ1-2
cdr3_aa: CSVMGLPYGYTF
cdr3_nt: TGCAGCGTTATGGGGCTCCCCTATGGCTACACCTTC

v_call: TRBV20-1
d_call: TRBD1
clone_size: NA
j_call: TRBJ1-2
cdr3_aa: CSARGQGVGYGYTF
cdr3_nt: TGCAGTGCTAGGGGACAGGGGGTCGGCTATGGCTACACCTTC